The clone carrying this TCR beta chain was counted a few times. Its antigen is still unknown. The data stem from a study of monozygotic twins with cystic fibrosis. As for the study in general: Library input was approximately 2.7 micrograms of fragmented DNA, with about 15 PCR cycles.

Profiling relied on immunoSEQ multiplex PCR, and the TCRdb table lists in-frame clones only, not all of them. The table lists around 36,000 clones, more than 60% of them singletons. The CDR3 has 13 amino acids. V lost 3 bases and J 5 bases, leaving 13 bases between the germline ends. Germline V gives CDR1 GTSNPN, CDR2 SVGIG (reference sequence). Study-wide points: The repertoire was suggested to be naive-dominated, clonality median around 0.0095. Monozygotic CF twins shared more identical nucleotide clonotypes than unrelated patients. In this small cohort, shared CDR3 numbers showed no association with age, concordance or disease severity.

The chain carries TRBV30 and TRBJ1-1; D is undetermined. Source material: blood. This clonotype was obtained from a girl between 5 and 17 years old with cystic fibrosis. CDR3 residues: CAWSLGPGTEAFF. In nucleotides, the CDR3 is TGTGCCTGGAGCCTGGGCCCTGGAACTGAAGCTTTCTTT.